Described below is a single T cell receptor (beta chain) sequence and its context. Its target is not known. Donors showed nominal health when sampled, although they likely had unrecorded immune exposures. CDR3 length equals 13 residues. The junction had 2 bases not matched to a gene; V was cut back by 5 bases and J by 1 base. CDR1 and CDR2 from the germline V gene are SGHRS and YFSETQ. This specimen comes from a study of cytomegalovirus exposure and HLA in healthy donors. General study results and limits: At a 0.05 false discovery rate, a later analysis found 15,000 to 20,000 TCR beta sequences to be associated with HLA alleles. A list of 164 TCR beta chains associated with cytomegalovirus was given. There were reportedly fewer N-insertions in an Asian-associated ancestry cluster than the roughly 670-donor mean, in a later analysis.

The PCR contained 60 Vbeta and 13 Jbeta primers. The assay was immunoSEQ multiplex PCR, and TCRdb's table has in-frame clones only and misses some. The sample records fewer than 250,000 clones, over 70% being singletons. The sample was PBMCs. This chain joins TRBV5-1 and TRBJ2-5; 7 bases agree with TRBD1. The TCR was taken from a young woman in good health and CMV-seronegative. CDR3 protein: CASSRDSQETQYF. CDR3 coding DNA: TGCGCCAGCAGTAGGGACAGCCAAGAGACCCAGTACTTC.